The 7 T cell receptor beta chains in this list originate from one sample, sequenced in a study of blood T cells in healthy people across ages. Combining a sample-barcoded 5' primer with a J-beta primer mix, a second PCR ran for 7 to 11 cycles. TCRdb recomputed calls from the 5' RACE reads with MiXCR, one row per CDR3 protein. Of over 1.5 million distinct CDR3 sequences in the sample, around half were seen once. Sequences were obtained from blood. Receptor source: a middle-aged woman in good health.

The chain is built from TRBV29-1 and TRBJ1-2, with TRBD1 matching 7 bases. The length of the CDR3 is 11 residues. Germline V lookup: CDR1 SQVTM, CDR2 ANQGSEA. J gave up 7 bases and V 7 bases, and 6 bases lay outside the gene matches. The CDR3 loop reads CSAGDSSGYTF. The CDR3 DNA sequence: TGCAGCGCTGGGGACAGTTCTGGCTACACCTTC.

This clonotype was counted only a few times. V usage is TRBV6-1 and J usage is TRBJ2-1; D may be TRBD1 (6 bases). V shed 6 bases and J shed 5 bases, with 17 bases lying between them. Per the germline V gene, CDR1 is MNHNS and CDR2 is SASEGT. This CDR3 is 15 amino acids long. The CDR3 reads CASSWGTTGDNEQFF. The CDR3 nucleotides are TGTGCCAGCAGCTGGGGGACAACAGGAGACAATGAGCAGTTCTTC.

The CDR3 DNA follows: TGTGCCATCATGGGCCGACTAGAAGAGACCCAGTACTTC. This encodes CAIMGRLEETQYF. The chain links TRBV10-3 to TRBJ2-5; tentatively, D is TRBD2 (6 bases). This CDR3 is built from 13 residues. V was trimmed by 7 bases and J by 3 bases, leaving 12 bases between them. Germline V lookup: CDR1 ENHRY, CDR2 SYGVKD.

The chain joins TRBV5-1 to TRBJ2-5, with 7 positions matching TRBD1. Germline V lookup: CDR1 SGHRS, CDR2 YFSETQ. V gave up 0 bases and J gave up 4 bases; unmatched junction bases: 3. This CDR3 spans 14 amino acids. CDR3 nucleotide sequence: TGCGCCAGCAGCTTGGGGAAGGGGGCAGAGACCCAGTACTTC. Translation gives CASSLGKGAETQYF.

This clonotype was recorded a few times. The V call is TRBV7-2, the J call TRBJ2-5; possibly TRBD2 for D (6 bases). The CDR3 consists of 15 residues. The V end lost 1 base, the J end lost 0 bases, and 9 bases lay between the germline ends. The germline gives CDR1 SGHTA, CDR2 FQGNSA. CDR3 residues: CASSLEAGYQETQYF. The CDR3 DNA is TGTGCCAGCAGCTTAGAGGCGGGGTACCAAGAGACCCAGTACTTC.

This clonotype occurred a few times. V is TRBV27 and J is TRBJ2-5; unclear D gene. The CDR3 runs to 16 residues. Germline V gives CDR1 MNHEY, CDR2 SMNVEV (reference sequence). The V and J ends lost 1 base and 4 bases respectively, with 16 bases between them. The CDR3 region has the DNA TGTGCCAGCAGTTTATATCTCCCATCCGGCCCAGAGACCCAGTACTTC. Amino acid sequence: CASSLYLPSGPETQYF.

This clonotype was counted between two and nine times. V and J are TRBV5-1 and TRBJ1-4; D is possibly TRBD1 (5 bases). Trimming removed 3 bases at V and 0 bases at J, with 15 bases between. This CDR3 region has 17 residues. CDR1 is SGHRS, CDR2 YFSETQ, per germline. The CDR3 sequence: CASSSWTPGATNEKLFF. For the CDR3, the DNA is TGCGCCAGCAGCTCCTGGACACCGGGGGCAACTAATGAAAAACTGTTTTTT.